These 13 T cell receptor beta chains were sequenced from one sample in a study of vaccination effects on CD4 cells after COVID-19. Under the ViraFEST assay, PBMC were stimulated with viral peptide pools so that antigen-specific CD4+ T cells expanded. Sequencing was performed afterwards. It was after approximately 11 days of culture that CD4+ T cells were isolated. The person had PCR-confirmed SARS-CoV-2 infection between March and December 2020. Profiling relied on immunoSEQ multiplex PCR, and the TCRdb table lists in-frame clones only, not all of them. The repertoire has around 25,000 clones, 77% of them found once; the top ten carry 15% to 20%. For these receptors, no antigen is known. The input for sequencing was CD4+ T cells from PBMCs cultured with HCoV-NL63 spike peptides, taken before COVID-19 vaccination. The origin of the receptors is a human donor who had a prior SARS-CoV-2 infection.

The chain is built from TRBV18 and TRBJ2-7; the D gene is possibly TRBD2 (5 bases). Trimming shortened V by 3 bases and J by 3 bases, and 12 bases separated the two germline ends. Germline CDR1 KGHSH, CDR2 LQKENI. The CDR3 contains 14 residues. CDR3 DNA: TGTGCCAGCTCACCCACAACCCGGGGCTACGAGCAGTACTTC. This translates into CASSPTTRGYEQYF. The full variable domain, completed using reference TRBV18 and TRBJ2-7, is NAGVMQNPRHLVRRRGQEARLRCSPMKGHSHVYWYRQLPEEGLKFMVYLQKENIIDESGMPKERFSAEFPKEGPSILRIQQVVRGDSAAYFCASSPTTRGYEQYFGPGTRLTVT.

The chain recombines TRBV7-3 with TRBJ2-1; possibly TRBD1 for D (7 bases). The CDR3 has 14 residues. CDR1 SGHTA and CDR2 FQGTGA come from the germline V gene. Trimming removed 5 bases at V and 9 bases at J, with 17 bases between. Here the CDR3 DNA reads TGTGCCAGCAGCCCGGGGGTAGGGGGCACTGAGCAGTTCTTC. The encoded protein is CASSPGVGGTEQFF.

This chain connects TRBV19 to TRBJ1-1; D not resolved. The CDR3 extends over 15 amino acids. The ends were cut back, 6 bases at V and 5 bases at J, with 19 bases in the middle. CDR1 is LNHDA, CDR2 SQIVND, per germline (reference sequence). CDR3 sequence reads: CASSYSWRKVTEAFF. The CDR3 DNA reads as TGTGCCAGTAGCTATAGTTGGCGAAAGGTAACTGAAGCTTTCTTT.

The V call is TRBV21-1, the J call TRBJ1-3. TRBV21-1 is annotated as a pseudogene. The CDR3 has 14 residues. The DNA for the CDR3 is TGTGCCAGCAGCAAAGATAAAGGTTCCGACACCATATATTTT. As protein: CASSKDKGSDTIYF.

The chain couples TRBV2 to TRBJ1-5; D might be TRBD1 (5 bases). From germline, CDR1 is SNHLY and CDR2 FYNNEI. V lost 4 bases and J lost 7, with 11 bases in between. CDR3 length: 13 amino acids. CDR3 protein: CASSVSREQPQHF. DNA for the CDR3: TGTGCCAGCAGTGTAAGCAGGGAACAGCCCCAGCATTTT.

V usage is TRBV9 and J usage is TRBJ1-2; possibly TRBD1 for D (5 bases). V lost 4 bases and J 5 bases, leaving 15 bases between the germline ends. The CDR3 sequence is 14 residues long. CDR1 SGDLS and CDR2 YYNGEE come from the germline V gene. The CDR3, as DNA: TGTGCCAGCAGCCCCCGCCCCGAGGGGTATGGCTACACCTTC. Residues: CASSPRPEGYGYTF.

V gene TRBV6-5 combines with J gene TRBJ1-2, with D possibly being TRBD1 (5 bases). Germline loops: CDR1 MNHEY, CDR2 SVGAGI. Deletions cut 2 bases from V and 5 bases from J, with 6 bases between. The CDR3 has 12 residues. CDR3 sequence: CASSYTGYGYTF. The CDR3 bases are TGTGCCAGCAGTTACACAGGTTATGGCTACACCTTC.

The chain employs TRBV30 and TRBJ2-5; 7 bases are shared with TRBD2. V lost 0 bases, J lost 5 bases, and 9 bases stayed unmatched. In germline, CDR1 is GTSNPN, CDR2 SVGIG (reference sequence). The CDR3 spans 15 residues. In DNA, the CDR3 is TGTGCCTGGAGTGTACACGGGGGGATAAGGGAGACCCAGTACTTC. Its translation: CAWSVHGGIRETQYF.

The chain carries TRBV6-5 and TRBJ1-5; TRBD1 matches at 9 bases. The CDR3 totals 15 residues. Germline CDR1 reads MNHEY; CDR2 reads SVGAGI. Trimming cost V 6 bases and J 7 bases; bases outside gene matches: 10. CDR3 nucleotides: TGTGCCAGCAGAAACACAGGGGGCGCGGGCCAGCCCCAGCATTTT. This gives the protein CASRNTGGAGQPQHF.

The chain carries TRBV11-2 and TRBJ2-4; TRBD2 matches 14 bases. Germline assignment: CDR1 SGHAT and CDR2 FQNNGV. The CDR3 sequence is 15 residues long. V trimming: 4 bases; J trimming: 7 bases; junction bases outside the gene matches: 3. This CDR3 is CASSSTSGRGNIQYF. Here the CDR3 DNA reads TGTGCCAGCAGCTCGACTAGCGGGAGGGGGAACATTCAGTACTTC.

The chain employs TRBV5-4 and TRBJ1-4, with D unresolved. V lost 1 base, J lost 2 bases, and 3 bases lay in between. Germline V lookup: CDR1 SGHNT, CDR2 YYREEE (reference sequence). This CDR3 has 13 amino acids. In nucleotides, the CDR3 is TGTGCCAGCAGCTTGTCTACTAATGAAAAACTGTTTTTT. Protein product: CASSLSTNEKLFF. Full variable domain (remainder filled in from reference TRBV5-4 and TRBJ1-4): ETGVTQSPTHLIKTRGQQVTLRCSSQSGHNTVSWYQQALGQGPQFIFQYYREEENGRGNFPPRFSGLQFPNYSSELNVNALELDDSALYLCASSLSTNEKLFFGSGTQLSVL.

The rearrangement uses TRBV19 and TRBJ2-5; TRBD2 aligns across 8 bases. V lost 3 bases and J lost 0; bases outside the gene matches: 9. CDR3 size: 17 residues. Germline assignment: CDR1 LNHDA and CDR2 SQIVND (reference sequence). The CDR3 region has the DNA TGTGCCAGTAGTATCGACCGGGGGGGGGAGTACCAAGAGACCCAGTACTTC. It translates to CASSIDRGGEYQETQYF.

The CDR3 DNA follows: TGTGCCAGCAGTTCTGGGCAGGGGGAGACTGAAGCTTTCTTT. The encoded protein is CASSSGQGETEAFF. The chain is built from TRBV6-5 and TRBJ1-1, with 7 bases lining up with TRBD1. V lost 4 bases, J lost 5 bases, and 7 bases stayed unmatched. Germline CDR1 reads MNHEY; CDR2 reads SVGAGI. This CDR3 has 14 residues.